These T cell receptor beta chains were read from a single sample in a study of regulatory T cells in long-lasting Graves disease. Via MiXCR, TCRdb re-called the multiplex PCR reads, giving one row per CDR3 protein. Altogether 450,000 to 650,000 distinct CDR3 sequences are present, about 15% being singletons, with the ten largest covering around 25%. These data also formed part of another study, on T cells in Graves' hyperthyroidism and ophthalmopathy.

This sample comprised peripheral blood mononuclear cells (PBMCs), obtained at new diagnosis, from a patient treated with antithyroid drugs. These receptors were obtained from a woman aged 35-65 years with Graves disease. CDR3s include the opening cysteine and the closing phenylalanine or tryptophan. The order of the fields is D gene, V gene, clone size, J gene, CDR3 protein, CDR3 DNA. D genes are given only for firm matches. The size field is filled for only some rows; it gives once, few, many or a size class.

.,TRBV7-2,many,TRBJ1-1,CASTLGGSNTEAFF,TGTGCCAGCACTCTTGGGGGGTCAAACACTGAAGCTTTCTTT
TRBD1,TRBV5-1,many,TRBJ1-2,CASSSGGTGSYGYTF,TGCGCCAGCAGCTCTGGTGGGACAGGGTCCTATGGCTACACCTTC
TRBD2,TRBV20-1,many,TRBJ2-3,CSATGGAGDTQYF,TGCAGTGCTACGGGGGGGGCAGGGGATACGCAGTATTTT
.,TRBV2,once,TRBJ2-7,CASRPTGPPTSYEQYF,TGTGCCAGCAGACCTACAGGGCCCCCAACCTCCTACGAGCAGTACTTC
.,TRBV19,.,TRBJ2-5,CASSILGGETQYF,TGTGCCAGTAGTATACTAGGGGGAGAGACCCAGTACTTC
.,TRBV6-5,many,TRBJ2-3,CASSSLGVGPDTQYF,TGTGCCAGCAGTTCGCTGGGAGTTGGGCCAGATACGCAGTATTTT
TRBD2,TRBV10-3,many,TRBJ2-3,CAISRPFSGGTDTQYF,TGTGCCATCAGTCGACCCTTTAGCGGGGGTACGGATACGCAGTATTTT
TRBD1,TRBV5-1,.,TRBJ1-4,CASSRDSDNEKLFF,TGCGCCAGCAGTCGGGACAGTGATAATGAAAAACTGTTTTTT
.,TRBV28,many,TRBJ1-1,CASSPTRDSLEAFF,TGTGCCAGCAGCCCGACCCGGGATTCACTTGAAGCTTTCTTT
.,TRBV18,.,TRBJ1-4,CASSPPGSPNEKLFF,TGTGCCAGCTCACCTCCGGGCAGCCCTAATGAAAAACTGTTTTTT
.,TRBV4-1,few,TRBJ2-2,CASSQTTVGTGELFF,TGCGCCAGCAGCCAAACAACAGTAGGCACCGGGGAGCTGTTTTTT
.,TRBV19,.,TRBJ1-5,CASSITVELNQPQHF,TGTGCCAGTAGTATTACAGTCGAACTCAATCAGCCCCAGCATTTT
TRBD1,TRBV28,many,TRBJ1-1,CASSLGTGGGFAEAFF,TGTGCCAGCAGTTTAGGAACAGGGGGCGGGTTCGCTGAAGCTTTCTTT
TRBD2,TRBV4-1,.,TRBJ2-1,CASSLYSGGFYNEQFF,TGCGCCAGCAGCCTATATAGCGGGGGGTTCTACAATGAGCAGTTCTTC
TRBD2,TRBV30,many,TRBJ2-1,CAWTSGHNEQFF,TGTGCCTGGACTAGCGGCCACAATGAGCAGTTCTTC
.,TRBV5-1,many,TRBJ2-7,CASSLLGSSYEQYF,TGCGCCAGCAGCCTTTTGGGGAGCTCCTACGAGCAGTACTTC
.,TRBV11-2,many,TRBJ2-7,CASSLITGSYEQYF,TGTGCCAGCAGCTTAATAACAGGCTCCTACGAGCAGTACTTC
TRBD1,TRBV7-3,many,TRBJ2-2,CASSLHPQGARNTGELFF,TGTGCCAGCAGCTTACATCCCCAGGGGGCCAGGAACACCGGGGAGCTGTTTTTT
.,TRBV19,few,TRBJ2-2,CASRSGLIANTGELFF,TGTGCCAGTAGATCGGGACTGATCGCGAACACCGGGGAGCTGTTTTTT
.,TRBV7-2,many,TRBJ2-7,CASSLVRQGEQYF,TGTGCCAGCAGCTTAGTTCGGCAGGGCGAGCAGTACTTC
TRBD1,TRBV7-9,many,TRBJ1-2,CASSLVDRGRYGYTF,TGTGCCAGCAGCTTAGTGGACAGGGGTAGATATGGCTACACCTTC
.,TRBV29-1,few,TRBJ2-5,CSVDEGYSQETQYF,TGCAGCGTTGATGAGGGTTACAGCCAAGAGACCCAGTACTTC
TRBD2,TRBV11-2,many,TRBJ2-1,CASSRTRGVAGGGNEQFF,TGTGCCAGCAGCAGAACGAGGGGTGTTGCGGGGGGAGGGAATGAGCAGTTCTTC